This entry is about one T cell receptor beta chain. Its cognate antigen has yet to be identified. No base quality values were provided; no much bigger clone lies one nucleotide off. The data derive from a study of regulatory T cells in long-lasting Graves disease (dated by TCRdb to 2020 to 2022). For context, the study as a whole: Antithyroid drugs had been taken for less than 3 months by newly diagnosed Graves' disease patients. The study was registered as a clinical trial and conducted in China. TCR sequencing covered around 13 persistent and around 20 newly diagnosed Graves' disease patients, some 33 samples in total. Persistent Graves' disease patients were compared with newly diagnosed Graves' disease patients by peripheral blood TCR sequencing and RNA sequencing.

The full study reports these points: Preferential use of TRBV28, TRBJ1-2 and TRBJ2-5 was observed in persistent disease, whereas TRBV20-1 and TRBJ2-1 were favored in newly diagnosed disease. The authors acknowledged the small sample size as a limitation that may reduce accuracy. Only the TCR beta chain was sequenced and analyzed. Persistent patients shared more public clonotypes among themselves (approximately 2,500) than newly diagnosed patients did (approximately 970). Because the primary lesion, thyroid tissue, could not be accessed, the study looked at peripheral blood alone. Compared with newly diagnosed patients, persistent Graves' disease patients had lower TCR Shannon entropy and fewer highly expanded clones, which suggests clonal expansion.

Library preparation employed multiplex PCR. Sequencer: Illumina HiSeq 4000. CDR3 regions were amplified by Arm-PCR with iRepertoire HTBI primers to construct TCR beta libraries. Before sequencing, the PCR products underwent gel purification. The authors' pipeline ran thus. Across samples, fewer than 70 TRBV and 13 to 15 TRBJ segments were identified and used for gene usage analysis of CDR3 amino acid clonotypes. COPE and FqMerger were used to merge the filtered high-quality paired reads into contigs. Contigs were aligned with BLAST to IMGT TRBV, TRBD and TRBJ reference genes, and CDR3 was defined per IMGT. Clonotypes above 0.1% frequency were classified as highly expanded clones. Shannon entropy served as the measure of repertoire diversity, while the Gini coefficient captured V-J evenness. A clonotype found in more than one individual was treated as public. Through fastp at Q25 and MiXCR, TCRdb rebuilt clones from the public reads, retaining in-frame beta chains. Every CDR3 protein is listed once, alongside the most common genes and DNA of its rows. TCRdb, not the authors, supplied the V and J calls. The table for this sample lists 240,000 or so distinct CDR3 sequences; roughly a fifth of them were counted only once. Clones ranked in the top ten supply approximately 13% of the sample.

CDR1 and CDR2 were assigned from the germline V gene as SGHDN and FVKESK. Inclusive of the bounding cysteine and phenylalanine, the CDR3 is 15 residues long. Here the CDR3 DNA is all that survives: 45 bases in frame from base 1. At the junction V is shortened by 3 bases and J by 3 bases; bases outside the gene matches: 7. The time point label here, explained by the study, means: newly diagnosed GD, antithyroid drugs for less than 3 months. For both TCR sequencing and RNA sequencing, RNA was extracted from PBMCs using TRIzol. Graves' disease was diagnosed according to American Thyroid Association guidelines. Patients were recruited from an endocrinology department in Xi'an, China. Each patient gave 7 to 9.5 milliliters of peripheral blood, collected in an EDTA anticoagulant tube. PBMCs were isolated by Ficoll Paque Plus density gradient separation without further T cell sorting. An Agilent 2100 Bioanalyzer and agarose gel were used to check RNA quality, while a NanoDrop 2000 measured RNA concentration.

Specimen: peripheral blood mononuclear cells (PBMCs), collected at new diagnosis, from a patient treated with antithyroid drugs. Recombination joined TRBV14 with TRBJ2-7; the junction holds 8 bases that match TRBD1. The TCR sequence derives from a female donor with Graves disease. The CDR3 region has the sequence CASSHASGQVYEQYF. The DNA reads TGTGCCAGCAGCCATGCATCGGGACAGGTCTACGAGCAGTACTTC.